One sample yielded the 14 T cell receptor beta chains listed below, sequenced in a study of T cells after yellow fever vaccination. From the 5' RACE reads, TCRdb called clonotypes with MiXCR, one entry per CDR3 protein. The repertoire holds approximately 27,000 distinct CDR3 sequences, with 5.5% as singletons. This specimen was PBMCs, either bulk or a sorted T-cell subset (CD4+, CD8+, memory, or dextramer-sorted; not recorded which), taken 15 days after the yellow fever booster vaccination. All receptors derive from a man aged 25-45 years who received the YFV17D yellow fever vaccine.

This clonotype was seen ten or more times. The J gene is TRBJ2-5, the V gene TRBV6-2 or TRBV6-3, with 10 bases that match TRBD2. The V and J ends lost 6 bases and 2 bases, in that order; junction bases with no gene match: 3. The CDR3 extends over 14 amino acids. CDR1 is MNHEY and CDR2 is SVGEGT in the germline V gene. CDR3: CASSGLAVQETQYF. The CDR3 nucleotides are TGTGCCAGCAGCGGACTAGCGGTTCAAGAGACCCAGTACTTC.

The table lists this clonotype with many counts. The V call is TRBV29-1, the J call TRBJ2-2, with 8 bases fitting TRBD1. The CDR3 totals 16 residues. V dropped 3 bases and J dropped 0; count of bases not matched to a gene: 6. CDR1 SQVTM and CDR2 ANQGSEA come from the germline V gene. The CDR3: CSVDDGDRSNTGELFF. DNA for the CDR3: TGCAGCGTTGACGACGGGGACAGGTCGAACACCGGGGAGCTGTTTTTT.

This clonotype was detected many times. J is TRBJ2-3 and V is TRBV15, with D tentatively TRBD1 (5 bases). Trimming took off 0 bases at V and 3 bases at J, with 16 bases between the two ends. Germline assignment: CDR1 LNHNV and CDR2 YYDKDF (reference sequence). The CDR3 sequence is 17 residues long. The CDR3 nucleotides are TGTGCCACCAGCAGAGAAAAGGGGTCCCTCGGGACAGATACGCAGTATTTT. It specifies CATSREKGSLGTDTQYF.

This clonotype was counted at least ten times. V gene TRBV24-1 combines with J gene TRBJ2-3; 9 nucleotides match TRBD2. Trimming took 4 bases from V and 2 from J; bases not matched to a gene: 9. CDR1 is KGHDR, CDR2 SFDVKD, per germline. There are 17 residues in the CDR3. CDR3 DNA: TGTGCCACCAGTGACAGCCCAGCGGGAGGCCCCACAGATACGCAGTATTTT. Its translation: CATSDSPAGGPTDTQYF.

In its sample, this clonotype ranks as medium-sized (0.01 to 0.1%). CDR3 nucleotide sequence: TGCGCCAGCAGCTTGTCTAGCAGGGAGACCCAGTACTTC. Its protein product is CASSLSSRETQYF. V is TRBV5-1 and J is TRBJ2-5; D is possibly TRBD2 (5 bases). Germline lookup yields CDR1 SGHRS and CDR2 YFSETQ. This CDR3 has 13 residues. V was pared by 1 base and J by 5 bases, with 9 bases between. The entire variable domain, with the rest obtained from reference TRBV5-1 and TRBJ2-5, is as follows: KAGVTQTPRYLIKTRGQQVTLSCSPISGHRSVSWYQQTPGQGLQFLFEYFSETQRNKGNFPGRFSGRQFSNSRSEMNVSTLELGDSALYLCASSLSSRETQYFGPGTRLLVL.

This clonotype was seen only a few times. The V call is TRBV5-5, the J call TRBJ2-6, with D possibly being TRBD2 (5 bases). CDR3 size: 14 residues. V lost 6 bases and J 4 bases, leaving 11 bases between the germline ends. The V gene's germline CDR1 is SGHKS and CDR2 YYEKEE (reference sequence). DNA for the CDR3: TGTGCCAGCATACAGATAGCGGGGGCCAACGTCCTGACTTTC. This sequence encodes CASIQIAGANVLTF.

This chain joins TRBV11-2 and TRBJ2-7; D is possibly TRBD1 (5 bases). V lost 1 base, J lost 0 bases, and 16 bases lay in between. The CDR3 contains 17 residues. Germline V gene sequence: CDR1 SGHAT, CDR2 FQNNGV. This CDR3 is CASSLGGYAVISYEQYF. The CDR3 bases are TGTGCCAGCAGCTTAGGGGGCTACGCGGTTATCTCCTACGAGCAGTACTTC. Combining the CDR3 with reference TRBV11-2 and TRBJ2-7 gives the whole variable domain EAGVAQSPRYKIIEKRQSVAFWCNPISGHATLYWYQQILGQGPKLLIQFQNNGVVDDSQLPKDRFSAERLKGVDSTLKIQPAKLEDSAVYLCASSLGGYAVISYEQYFGPGTRLTVT.

This clonotype has more than one count but fewer than ten. A read error may explain this, as a much larger clone is one base away. The chain employs TRBV20-1 and TRBJ2-4; possible D gene TRBD2, 7 bases. CDR1 and CDR2 from the germline V gene are DFQATT and SNEGSKA (reference sequence). The CDR3 loop spans 12 amino acids. V was clipped by 5 bases and J by 12 bases, with 17 bases between them. CDR3 in amino acids: CSAEGGDDNQYF. The CDR3 DNA follows: TGCAGTGCTGAGGGGGGGGATGACAATCAGTACTTC.

At least ten counts were recorded for this clonotype. This chain links TRBV7-9 with TRBJ2-2; D is ambiguous. Germline CDR1 SEHNR, CDR2 FQNEAQ (reference sequence). CDR3 length equals 14 residues. Trimming took off 5 bases at V and 5 bases at J, with 12 bases between the two ends. The CDR3 coding sequence is TGTGCCAGCAGCACATCTAGAAAAACCGGGGAGCTGTTTTTT. This translates into CASSTSRKTGELFF.

The chain is built from TRBV20-1 and TRBJ1-1, with 9 bases identical to TRBD1. Germline V gene data show CDR1 as DFQATT and CDR2 as SNEGSKA (reference sequence). This CDR3 has 15 residues. V shed 6 bases, J shed 0 bases, and the junction held 8 bases outside the gene matches. Written as DNA, the CDR3 is TGCAGTGCGGGCCAGGGACAGGGCTTGAACACTGAAGCTTTCTTT. As protein: CSAGQGQGLNTEAFF.

This clonotype showed up many times. The gene calls are TRBV19 and TRBJ1-5; D uncertain. V lost 5 bases to trimming and J lost 6 bases, with 11 bases between them. The CDR3 totals 13 residues. The V gene's germline CDR1 is LNHDA and CDR2 SQIVND (reference sequence). CDR3 sequence reads: CASSPVRGQPQHF. The CDR3 DNA reads TGTGCCAGTAGTCCCGTGCGTGGTCAGCCCCAGCATTTT.

The table lists this clonotype with many counts. The chain joins TRBV18 to TRBJ1-5; D is perhaps TRBD1 (6 bases). The CDR3 is made up of 16 amino acids. V lost 0 bases, J lost 2 bases, and 11 bases lay in between. Germline V lookup: CDR1 KGHSH, CDR2 LQKENI. The CDR3 DNA reads as TGTGCCAGCTCACCACCAGGAACAGGGCGCAATCAGCCCCAGCATTTT. Its protein is CASSPPGTGRNQPQHF.

This clonotype was recorded many times. This chain connects TRBV5-1 to TRBJ2-6; TRBD1 might be the D (6 bases). The CDR3 totals 15 residues. Germline V gives CDR1 SGHRS, CDR2 YFSETQ. V dropped 4 bases and J dropped 4 bases, with 12 bases sitting between them. CDR3 nucleotide sequence: TGCGCCAGCAGCCTACAGGGAGTAGGGGCCAACGTCCTGACTTTC. Amino acid sequence: CASSLQGVGANVLTF.

There are many counts of this clonotype. V gene TRBV9 combines with J gene TRBJ2-5; maybe TRBD1 (5 bases). The CDR3 runs 15 residues. V dropped 4 bases and J dropped 4 bases, with 17 bases sitting between them. Per germline, CDR1 SGDLS and CDR2 YYNGEE. The CDR3 here is CASSQGGGVGETQYF. Here the CDR3 DNA reads TGTGCCAGCAGCCAGGGTGGTGGGGTCGGAGAGACCCAGTACTTC.